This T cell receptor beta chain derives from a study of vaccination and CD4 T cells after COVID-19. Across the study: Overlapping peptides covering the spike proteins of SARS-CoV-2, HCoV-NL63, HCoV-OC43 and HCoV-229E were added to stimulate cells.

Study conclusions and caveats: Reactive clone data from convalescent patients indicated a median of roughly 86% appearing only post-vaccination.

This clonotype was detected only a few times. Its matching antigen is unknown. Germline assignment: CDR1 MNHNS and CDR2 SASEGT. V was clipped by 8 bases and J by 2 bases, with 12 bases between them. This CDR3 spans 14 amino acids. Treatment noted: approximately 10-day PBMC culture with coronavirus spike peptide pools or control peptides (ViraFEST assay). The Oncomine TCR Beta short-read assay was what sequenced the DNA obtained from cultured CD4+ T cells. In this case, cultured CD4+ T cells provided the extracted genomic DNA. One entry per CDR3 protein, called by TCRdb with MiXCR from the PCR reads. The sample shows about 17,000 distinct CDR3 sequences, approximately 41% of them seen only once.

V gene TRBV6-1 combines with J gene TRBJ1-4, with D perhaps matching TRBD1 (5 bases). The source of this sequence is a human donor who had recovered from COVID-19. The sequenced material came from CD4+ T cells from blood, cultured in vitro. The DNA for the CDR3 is TGTGCCAGCGGCAGAGGGGTGACTAATGAAAAACTGTTTTTT. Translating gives CASGRGVTNEKLFF.